The next 7 T cell receptor beta chains were all read from a single sample in a study of T cell clonotyping in hematopoietic cell transplantation. The time point here: recipient sample about 28 days before transplant, after cytoreduction. The assay was immunoSEQ multiplex PCR, and TCRdb's table has in-frame clones only and misses some. The top ten hold less than 7.5% of the sample, which has under 30,000 clones, around three quarters seen once. The specimen was peripheral blood mononuclear cells, collected before stem cell transplant. These receptors were collected from a woman in her 30s with chronic myeloid leukemia. Some clones in this sample may be carry-over from other donors' samples.

The genes are TRBV5-1 and TRBJ2-3; D unclear. Trimming removed 1 base at V and 4 bases at J, with 4 bases between. This CDR3 is built from 12 residues. Germline V gene lookup returns CDR1 SGHRS and CDR2 YFSETQ. The CDR3 loop is CASSLKSDTQYF. For the CDR3, the DNA is TGCGCCAGCAGCTTGAAATCAGATACGCAGTATTTT.

This clone appeared a few times. The chain employs TRBV2 and TRBJ1-4; 7 bases agree with TRBD1. The CDR3 spans 13 residues. CDR1 and CDR2 from the germline V gene are SNHLY and FYNNEI. The trim removed 10 bases at V and 3 bases at J, leaving 5 bases unmatched. CDR3 protein: CAIPGQSNEKLFF. CDR3 bases: TGTGCCATCCCGGGACAGTCTAATGAAAAACTGTTTTTT. Together with reference TRBV2 and TRBJ1-4, the CDR3 gives the full variable domain: EPEVTQTPSHQVTQMGQEVILRCVPISNHLYFYWYRQILGQKVEFLVSFYNNEISEKSEIFDDQFSVERPDGSNFTLKIRSTKLEDSAMYFCAIPGQSNEKLFFGSGTQLSVL.

This clone appeared once. The J gene is TRBJ1-2, the V gene TRBV7-2, with TRBD1 as a possible D gene (6 bases). The germline V and J ends were trimmed by 4 bases and 7 bases, with 19 bases remaining between them. In germline, CDR1 is SGHTA, CDR2 FQGNSA. This CDR3 is built from 15 residues. CDR3 DNA: TGTGCCAGCAGCTCCCCGCGGCAGGGGATGGCTGGCTACACCTTC. It codes for CASSSPRQGMAGYTF.

The chain recombines TRBV28 with TRBJ2-7, with 9 positions matching TRBD2. V lost 5 bases, J lost 9 bases, and 14 bases stayed unmatched. This CDR3 is 15 amino acids long. Germline-derived CDR1 and CDR2 are MDHEN and SYDVKM. CDR3 coding DNA: TGTGCCAGCAGTGCCCGAGCGGGAGGCGCCCGACGGCAGTACTTC. Protein product: CASSARAGGARRQYF.

The J gene is TRBJ1-1, the V gene TRBV19, with TRBD1 matching 7 bases. This CDR3 is 14 amino acids long. V trimming: 6 bases; J trimming: 0 bases; junction bases outside the gene matches: 4. Germline CDR1 LNHDA, CDR2 SQIVND (reference sequence). The DNA for the CDR3 is TGTGCCAGTAGCCGGGACAGATTGAACACTGAAGCTTTCTTT. This codes for CASSRDRLNTEAFF.

The gene calls are TRBV6-4 and TRBJ1-2; no reliable D call. This CDR3 contains 14 residues. Per germline, CDR1 MRHNA and CDR2 SNTAGT. Trimming removed 3 bases at V and 4 bases at J, with 12 bases between. CDR3 sequence: CASSESPGPYGYTF. CDR3 DNA sequence: TGTGCCAGCAGTGAAAGTCCAGGCCCCTATGGCTACACCTTC.

The CDR3 here is CASSLEASGGLPWGETQYF. In DNA form, the CDR3 reads TGTGCCAGCAGCTTAGAAGCTAGCGGGGGGCTACCGTGGGGGGAGACCCAGTACTTC. The chain uses TRBV11-2 and TRBJ2-5, with 11 bases aligning to TRBD2. Germline CDR1 and CDR2: SGHAT and FQNNGV. This CDR3 is built from 19 residues. The J segment lost 5 bases and the V segment lost 0 bases, leaving 14 bases of the junction unmatched.